Sequencing of this TCR beta chain was carried out in a study of blood T cell repertoires in COVID-19. On the study more broadly: Whether acute or convalescent, the COVID-19 samples came from the United States, Italy and Spain. Sample material is recorded as cDNA or gDNA derived from T cells, B-cell-depleted T cells, or PBMCs.

Under the authors' procedure: Amplification of reference gene primers was used by the study to estimate nucleated cell counts. Sequenced by immunoSEQ multiplex PCR; TCRdb stores in-frame clones only, minus some. D and trimming come from the DNA, and the V and J calls and clone size come from that table. Of approximately 89,000 clones in the sample, approximately 92% were seen once. Germline CDR1 reads MDHEN; CDR2 reads SYDVKM. CDR3 length: 15 residues. V was trimmed by 5 bases and J by 6 bases, leaving 19 bases between them. This clonotype originated in a woman in her sixties with active COVID-19. The sequenced sample was peripheral blood. The rearrangement uses TRBV28 and TRBJ1-1, with a tentative D call TRBD1 (6 bases). CDR3 bases: TGTGCCAGCAGTAGGGGGTCTGAGGGATGGGCTGAAGCTTTCTTT. It specifies CASSRGSEGWAEAFF.